Listed below are T cell receptor beta chains from one sample, sequenced in a study of graft-versus-host responses after intestinal transplantation. No cognate antigen is known for these TCRs. Using immunoSEQ multiplex PCR, the repertoire was profiled, and TCRdb retains in-frame clones only, with some absent. Among some 86,000 clones listed, approximately 90% were seen once. The sample consisted of unstimulated CD4+ T cells sorted from spleen or lymph node cells, taken before transplant. The receptor set was obtained from a human donor who was the organ donor for an intestinal transplant. The conserved cysteine and the conserved F or W are not part of the CDR3 here.

TRBJ1-2,TRBV29-1,SLETSDSYGYT
TRBJ2-1,TRBV7-2,ASSLDSYNEQF
TRBJ2-3,TRBV29-1,SVQRDSSTDTQY
TRBJ2-3,TRBV7-2,ASSRPLAGVGTDTQY
TRBJ2-1,TRBV7-8,ASSLERLAGHNEQF
TRBJ2-7,TRBV18,ASSPTGQGASEQY
TRBJ2-1,TRBV14,ASSLWTGVDNEQF
TRBJ2-7,TRBV30,AWRGAGYYEQY
TRBJ2-4,TRBV6-1,ASSEAGAPNIQY
TRBJ2-5,TRBV4-2,ASSQALDRGVKTQY
TRBJ2-3,TRBV5-1,ASSSRLAADTQY
TRBJ1-1,TRBV7-2,ASSLLGDEAF
TRBJ2-1,TRBV7-9,ASSQVVYRDRDYNEQF
TRBJ2-5,TRBV4-2,ASSQEAGRGGGETQY
TRBJ1-3,TRBV12-5,ASGLAPQGVFGNTIY
TRBJ2-7,TRBV28,ASRPGQGDEQY
TRBJ2-3,TRBV29-1,SVVGQGATDTQY
TRBJ2-1,TRBV7-6,ASSFGQGAIGEQF
TRBJ1-1,TRBV2,ASSDRGALIEAF
TRBJ1-5,TRBV18,ASSQYRGGDGNQPQH
TRBJ2-5,TRBV2,ASSEGRVPQETQY
TRBJ2-7,TRBV13,ASRVEGGGEQY
TRBJ1-6,TRBV6-5,ASRETGDTLH
TRBJ1-5,TRBV21-1,ASSKGQGGQPQH
TRBJ2-5,TRBV5-1,ASSSPTGGETQY
TRBJ2-5,TRBV11-2,ASSFYGGKETQY
TRBJ2-1,TRBV18,ASSRAGDSEQF
TRBJ2-2,TRBV7-3,ASSLSTSLNGELF
TRBJ2-7,TRBV11-2,ASSLGTGNAYEQY
TRBJ1-2,TRBV7-2,ASSLGGGYGYT
TRBJ2-7,TRBV28,ASSTIQGGSLYEQY
TRBJ2-7,TRBV10-3,AISGSSGDYEQY
TRBJ1-6,TRBV30,AWNAGGYENSPLH
TRBJ2-7,TRBV5-1,ASSALLAGGNEQY
TRBJ1-3,TRBV19,ASSSPEGQTGNTIY
TRBJ1-2,TRBV7-2,ASSFGRSNYGYT
TRBJ1-2,TRBV6-5,ASSYDPAVTGGYT
TRBJ2-3,TRBV27,ASTRRPGTVISTDTQY
TRBJ2-2,TRBV5-4,ASGYRGGTGELF
TRBJ2-7,TRBV7-2,ASSLEAGIAYEQY
TRBJ2-1,TRBV5-1,ASSSRDFAHNEQF
TRBJ2-1,TRBV5-5,ASSLAGLLDDEQF
TRBJ2-3,TRBV5-6,ASSNLVFPQY